The text below deals with one TCR beta chain. The CDR3 length is 15 residues. In germline, CDR1 is SNHLY, CDR2 FYNNEI. V lost 2 bases to trimming and J lost 9 bases; unmatched junction nucleotides: 10. This sample is drawn from a study of T cells after somatic rescue of genetic block. Sequencing was performed with immunoSEQ multiplex PCR; in TCRdb, only in-frame clones are kept and a portion is missing. The top ten hold 2.9% of the sample, which has 68,000 or so clones, 80% to 95% seen once. The sequence was obtained from a middle-aged man. The chain has TRBV2 and TRBJ2-1; 7 nucleotides align to TRBD1. Source material: peripheral blood mononuclear cells (PBMCs). DNA of the CDR3: TGTGCCAGCAGTGAAATAACAGGGGTGAGTGGTGAGCAGTTCTTC. This translates into CASSEITGVSGEQFF. Using reference TRBV2 and TRBJ2-1 for the parts outside the CDR3, the full variable domain is EPEVTQTPSHQVTQMGQEVILRCVPISNHLYFYWYRQILGQKVEFLVSFYNNEISEKSEIFDDQFSVERPDGSNFTLKIRSTKLEDSAMYFCASSEITGVSGEQFFGPGTRLTVL.